This TCR beta chain was sequenced during a study of Graves' ophthalmopathy and Graves' hyperthyroidism. Deletions cut 1 base from V and 2 bases from J, with 15 bases between. This CDR3 contains 16 residues. Per germline, CDR1 SGHNT and CDR2 YYREEE (reference sequence). RNA transcripts were the source from which TCR beta CDR3 regions were amplified. After a first-round RT-PCR with HTBI primers, a second-round multiplex PCR was run. TCRdb itself ran the multiplex PCR reads through MiXCR, one entry per CDR3 protein. This sample carries 230,000 or so distinct CDR3 sequences, around 45% of them seen once, and the ten largest clones take roughly 45%.

This clonotype originated in an adult man with Graves' ophthalmopathy. This chain connects TRBV5-4 to TRBJ2-5, with D perhaps assigned TRBD1 or TRBD2 (6 bases each). Sequencing used peripheral blood. The CDR3 loop reads CASSLRGGMRQETQYF. The CDR3 DNA reads as TGTGCCAGCAGCTTGAGAGGGGGGATGCGGCAAGAGACCCAGTACTTC.